The 29 T cell receptor beta chains reported below all come from one sample, sequenced in a study of blood T cell repertoires in COVID-19. This table comes from immunoSEQ multiplex PCR, and its TCRdb copy is limited to in-frame clones, with some not included. The repertoire has 250,000 to 350,000 clones, 80% to 90% of them found once; the top ten carry 6.3%. The specimen was peripheral blood. The source is a woman aged 45-60 years with COVID-19, enrolled during active disease.

The rearrangement joins TRBV19 to TRBJ1-2; 7 bases line up with TRBD1. Germline V gene sequence: CDR1 LNHDA, CDR2 SQIVND (reference sequence). The V gene end was trimmed by 5 bases and the J gene end by 6 bases; junction bases not matched to a gene: 3. CDR3 length: 12 amino acids. CDR3: CASSGRGNGYTF. DNA of the CDR3: TGTGCCAGTAGTGGCAGGGGGAATGGCTACACCTTC.

The CDR3 bases are TGTGCCAGCAGCCCGCCAGGGCTTTCACCCCTCCACTTT. Translating it yields CASSPPGLSPLHF. V and J are TRBV7-6 and TRBJ1-6; maybe TRBD1 (5 bases). V lost 5 bases and J 9 bases, leaving 11 bases between the germline ends. CDR3 length: 13 residues. Germline CDR1 reads SGHVS; CDR2 reads FNYEAQ.

This CDR3 is CASGLGGSTDTQYF. Here the CDR3 DNA reads TGTGCTAGTGGTTTGGGAGGGAGCACAGATACGCAGTATTTT. The rearrangement links TRBV12-5 to TRBJ2-3; tentatively, D is TRBD2 (5 bases). V lost 1 base and J 0 bases, leaving 5 bases between the germline ends. The CDR3 runs 14 residues. Per the germline V gene, CDR1 is LGHNT and CDR2 is FRNRAP.

The chain combines TRBV3-1 (or the pseudogene TRBV3-2) with TRBJ1-5; TRBD1 agrees at 9 bases. CDR3 length: 14 residues. After removal of 6 bases from V and 0 bases from J, the junction contained 0 bases not matched to a gene. Germline values: CDR1 LGHDT, CDR2 YNNKEL (reference sequence). CDR3 sequence (DNA): TGTGCCAGCAGGGACAGGGGTAGCAATCAGCCCCAGCATTTT. Residues: CASRDRGSNQPQHF.

This clone was counted a single time. The chain employs TRBV4-1 and TRBJ1-1; 10 nucleotides line up with TRBD1. Germline V gene sequence: CDR1 MGHRA, CDR2 YSYEKL. Trimming cost V 4 bases and J 9 bases; bases outside gene matches: 5. The CDR3 runs to 13 residues. CDR3 bases: TGCGCCAGCAGCCTACCGGGACAGGGGAAAGCTTTCTTT. This codes for CASSLPGQGKAFF.

This clone was detected once. The chain is built from TRBV24-1 and TRBJ2-5; perhaps TRBD1 as D (6 bases). V lost 7 bases, J lost 0 bases, and 11 bases lay in between. Germline CDR1 KGHDR, CDR2 SFDVKD. The CDR3 consists of 14 residues. The CDR3 spells CATSDRDNQETQYF. The CDR3 region has the DNA TGTGCCACCAGCGATCGGGACAACCAAGAGACCCAGTACTTC.

The rearrangement links TRBV2 to TRBJ2-7; possible D gene TRBD1, 7 bases. The V end lost 2 bases, the J end lost 7 bases, and 21 bases lay between the germline ends. Germline loops: CDR1 SNHLY, CDR2 FYNNEI. CDR3 size: 16 residues. In DNA, the CDR3 is TGTGCCAGCAGTGAAAGTGGGGCCAGGGGGGTCCGGGAGCAGTACTTC. Amino acid sequence: CASSESGARGVREQYF.

The chain uses TRBV29-1 and TRBJ2-7, with TRBD2 identical over 9 bases. CDR1 and CDR2 from the germline V gene are SQVTM and ANQGSEA. This CDR3 is 11 amino acids long. Unmatched junction bases numbered 3, after V lost 7 bases and J lost 5 bases. The DNA for the CDR3 is TGCAGCGGGACTAGCGCTGACGAGCAGTACTTC. Protein sequence: CSGTSADEQYF.

This chain links TRBV24-1 with TRBJ1-4; weak D call: TRBD1 (5 bases). Germline CDR1 KGHDR, CDR2 SFDVKD. Between the trimmed V and J ends, which lost 2 bases and 5 bases, there was a span of 11 bases. CDR3 length equals 15 residues. The CDR3 region is CATSDSTGGNEKLFF. CDR3 bases: TGTGCCACCAGTGATTCTACAGGTGGCAATGAAAAACTGTTTTTT.

V is TRBV6-5 and J is TRBJ2-3; 10 nucleotides agree with TRBD1. The V and J ends lost 8 bases and 3 bases, in that order; junction bases with no gene match: 8. Germline V gives CDR1 MNHEY, CDR2 SVGAGI. The CDR3 is made up of 15 amino acids. CDR3 nucleotides: TGTGCCAGCGCAACCATGGACAGGGGGACAGATACGCAGTATTTT. It codes for CASATMDRGTDTQYF.

The chain carries TRBV6-2 or TRBV6-3 and TRBJ2-3; no reliable D call. Germline CDR1 reads MNHEY; CDR2 reads SVGEGT. The V gene lost 0 bases and the J gene lost 3 bases, with 7 bases spanning the gap. This CDR3 has 14 amino acids. As DNA, the CDR3 is TGTGCCAGCAGTTACTCCAGAATTACAGATACGCAGTATTTT. Residues: CASSYSRITDTQYF.

The rearrangement links TRBV30 to TRBJ1-1; unclear D gene. Germline-derived CDR1 and CDR2 are GTSNPN and SVGIG (reference sequence). The CDR3 has 11 residues. The germline V and J ends were trimmed by 4 bases and 8 bases, with 11 bases remaining between them. The DNA for the CDR3 is TGTGCCTGGACGCCGCGATACGAAGCTTTCTTT. As protein: CAWTPRYEAFF. The full variable domain, in which reference TRBV30 and TRBJ1-1 provide the parts outside the CDR3, is SQTIHQWPATLVQPVGSPLSLECTVEGTSNPNLYWYRQAAGRGLQLLFYSVGIGQISSEVPQNLSASRPQDRQFILSSKKLLLSDSGFYLCAWTPRYEAFFGQGTRLTVV.

The table lists this clone with a few counts. The chain has TRBV9 and TRBJ1-3; tentative D call: TRBD1 (5 bases). Trimming took off 0 bases at V and 4 bases at J, with 8 bases between the two ends. This CDR3 contains 14 residues. The germline V gene has CDR1 SGDLS and CDR2 YYNGEE. This CDR3 reads CASSVAGRGNTIYF. The CDR3 coding sequence is TGTGCCAGCAGCGTAGCAGGGCGGGGAAACACCATATATTTT.

V usage is TRBV7-8 and J usage is TRBJ1-2; D uncertain. The germline gives CDR1 SGHVS, CDR2 FQNEAQ. The CDR3 is 14 amino acids. Trimming took 2 bases from V and 6 from J, leaving 13 bases between them. CDR3 DNA: TGTGCCAGCAGCTTAAGTCCACTCGGGGATGGCTACACCTTC. Translation: CASSLSPLGDGYTF.

This clone was seen a few times. The chain employs TRBV3-1 (or the pseudogene TRBV3-2) and TRBJ2-7; TRBD1 aligns across 7 bases. Trimming removed 1 base from V and 4 bases from J; junction bases left unmatched: 7. The CDR3 consists of 15 residues. CDR1 and CDR2 from the germline V gene are LGHDT and YNNKEL (reference sequence). CDR3: CASSQAPQGLYEQYF. CDR3 nucleotides: TGTGCCAGCAGCCAAGCCCCACAGGGGCTGTACGAGCAGTACTTC.

The chain links TRBV7-2 to TRBJ1-2; D uncertain. Germline V gene sequence: CDR1 SGHTA, CDR2 FQGNSA. The CDR3 has 14 residues. The V end was cut by 0 bases, the J end by 6 bases, with 11 bases between. CDR3 amino acids: CASSLAPTLNGYTF. As DNA, the CDR3 is TGTGCCAGCAGCTTAGCACCGACTTTGAATGGCTACACCTTC. The whole variable domain, filled in from reference TRBV7-2 and TRBJ1-2, reads GAGVSQSPSNKVTEKGKDVELRCDPISGHTALYWYRQSLGQGLEFLIYFQGNSAPDKSGLPSDRFSAERTGGSVSTLTIQRTQQEDSAVYLCASSLAPTLNGYTFGSGTRLTVV.

This rearrangement joins TRBV7-2 to TRBJ2-6; 7 bases align to TRBD1. CDR1 is SGHTA, CDR2 FQGNSA, per germline. This CDR3 contains 18 residues. Germline trimming cut 2 bases from V and 0 bases from J; bases unmatched to any gene: 7. The chain's CDR3 is CASSLLRGPSSGANVLTF. The CDR3 DNA reads TGTGCCAGCAGCTTACTAAGGGGGCCGAGCTCTGGGGCCAACGTCCTGACTTTC.

The DNA for the CDR3 is TGCGCCAGCAGCCAGAGACAGTCTCCCGGGGAGCTGTTTTTT. Protein: CASSQRQSPGELFF. This sequence joins TRBV4-3 and TRBJ2-2; tentative D call: TRBD1 (5 bases). V was trimmed by 3 bases and J by 6 bases, leaving 11 bases between them. Germline V gives CDR1 LGHNA, CDR2 YSLEER. CDR3 length equals 14 residues.

This chain uses TRBV28 with TRBJ1-2, with 8 nucleotides matching TRBD1. The CDR3 length is 14 residues. Germline V gene data show CDR1 as MDHEN and CDR2 as SYDVKM. Trimming removed 6 bases from V and 4 bases from J; junction bases left unmatched: 7. DNA of the CDR3: TGTGCCAGCAGCCAGACAGGGGTGAGCTATGGCTACACCTTC. It yields the protein CASSQTGVSYGYTF.

A few counts support this clone. The chain employs TRBV19 and TRBJ2-1; D is possibly TRBD1 (5 bases). V was clipped by 7 bases and J by 12 bases, with 13 bases between them. CDR3 length: 11 amino acids. Germline CDR1 is LNHDA and CDR2 is SQIVND (reference sequence). DNA of the CDR3: TGTGCCAGTAATGATCAAAGGGGGCAGTTCTTC. This codes for CASNDQRGQFF.

The CDR3 spells CASNEGALGANVLTF. Here the CDR3 DNA reads TGTGCCAGCAACGAGGGGGCCCTGGGGGCCAACGTCCTGACTTTC. The V call is TRBV11-2, the J call TRBJ2-6, with 7 bases fitting TRBD1. The CDR3 totals 15 residues. J gave up 4 bases and V 7 bases, and 7 bases lay outside the gene matches. Germline CDR1 is SGHAT and CDR2 is FQNNGV.

The J gene is TRBJ2-3, the V gene TRBV19; 11 bases fit TRBD1. CDR1 and CDR2 (germline): LNHDA, SQIVND (reference sequence). Trimming removed 3 bases from V and 4 bases from J; junction bases left unmatched: 6. The CDR3 length is 16 residues. Written as DNA, the CDR3 is TGTGCCAGTAGTATTGGGGGACAGGGGGTCGCAGATACGCAGTATTTT. Translated, it gives CASSIGGQGVADTQYF.

This chain links TRBV5-1 with TRBJ2-3; TRBD2 agrees at 7 bases. The CDR3 extends over 16 amino acids. Looked up from germline, CDR1 is SGHRS and CDR2 is YFSETQ. V shed 0 bases, J shed 5 bases, and the junction held 9 bases outside the gene matches. DNA of the CDR3: TGCGCCAGCAGCTTGGATGGGAGGGCCTGGGTAGATACGCAGTATTTT. This gives the protein CASSLDGRAWVDTQYF. Combining the CDR3 with reference TRBV5-1 and TRBJ2-3 gives the whole variable domain KAGVTQTPRYLIKTRGQQVTLSCSPISGHRSVSWYQQTPGQGLQFLFEYFSETQRNKGNFPGRFSGRQFSNSRSEMNVSTLELGDSALYLCASSLDGRAWVDTQYFGPGTRLTVL.

The chain uses TRBV7-2 and TRBJ2-3; maybe TRBD2 (6 bases). There are 15 residues in the CDR3. V lost 3 bases and J lost 6, with 16 bases in between. CDR1 is SGHTA and CDR2 is FQGNSA in the germline V gene. This chain's CDR3 is CASSFNGGPGDTQYF. For the CDR3, the DNA is TGTGCCAGCAGCTTCAACGGGGGACCAGGGGATACGCAGTATTTT.

The CDR3, as DNA: TGTGCCAGCAGCTTGAAACAGGGAGTAAACACTGAAGCTTTCTTT. Its translation: CASSLKQGVNTEAFF. The chain carries TRBV5-6 and TRBJ1-1; a possible D gene is TRBD1 (6 bases). The V and J ends lost 1 base and 2 bases respectively, with 12 bases between them. The V gene's germline CDR1 is SGHDT and CDR2 YYEEEE. The CDR3 totals 15 residues.

This sequence joins TRBV12-3 or TRBV12-4 and TRBJ1-5, with 8 bases that match TRBD1. V was pared by 10 bases and J by 6 bases, with 2 bases of the junction left unmatched. This CDR3 region has 11 residues. This CDR3 is CAIGQGQPQHF. CDR3 sequence (DNA): TGTGCCATCGGACAGGGTCAGCCCCAGCATTTT.

The chain employs TRBV30 and TRBJ1-1; 7 positions match TRBD1. This CDR3 contains 16 residues. The germline V gene encodes CDR1 GTSNPN and CDR2 SVGIG (reference sequence). The ends lost 2 bases at V and 0 bases at J; junction bases unmatched: 9. CDR3 residues: CAWSSTLGGMNTEAFF. The CDR3 DNA follows: TGTGCCTGGAGTAGTACATTAGGGGGCATGAACACTGAAGCTTTCTTT.

The V call is TRBV19, the J call TRBJ2-2; 7 bases fit TRBD2. Germline V gives CDR1 LNHDA, CDR2 SQIVND (reference sequence). This CDR3 is built from 17 residues. Trimming removed 5 bases from V and 5 bases from J; junction bases left unmatched: 14. CDR3 sequence reads: CASSASASGVGTGELFF. DNA of the CDR3: TGTGCCAGTAGTGCCTCGGCTAGCGGAGTTGGTACCGGGGAGCTGTTTTTT.

This chain uses TRBV5-6 with TRBJ2-5; D is perhaps TRBD2 (5 bases). The CDR3 sequence is 17 residues long. V was cut by 0 bases and J by 1 base, with 16 bases left in between. Germline V gene lookup returns CDR1 SGHDT and CDR2 YYEEEE. CDR3 protein: CASSLGLLAGTQETQYF. Here the CDR3 DNA reads TGTGCCAGCAGCTTGGGTTTGCTAGCCGGTACCCAAGAGACCCAGTACTTC.